The 9 T cell receptor beta chains given below trace back to one sample, sequenced in a study of neurological immune-mediated disorders. TCRdb independently ran MiXCR on the 5' RACE reads; one entry per CDR3 protein. The table lists tens of thousands of distinct CDR3 sequences, 2% to 2.5% of them singletons. The sample consisted of PBMCs. The receptors come from a man aged 45-65 years with multiple sclerosis.

At least ten counts were recorded for this clonotype. CDR3 bases: TGCAGTGCATCGACCCCCGCTCTGGATACGCAGTATTTT. It specifies CSASTPALDTQYF. The chain combines TRBV20-1 with TRBJ2-3; D is ambiguous. Looked up from germline, CDR1 is DFQATT and CDR2 is SNEGSKA (reference sequence). The CDR3 is 13 residues long. With 6 bases removed from V and 6 bases from J, the gap between germline ends came to 16 bases.

Many counts were recorded for this clonotype. The chain recombines TRBV27 with TRBJ1-5; a weak D match, TRBD1 (5 bases). The CDR3 is made up of 14 amino acids. V was shortened by 6 bases and J by 7 bases, with 16 bases between the two germline ends. Germline lookup yields CDR1 MNHEY and CDR2 SMNVEV (reference sequence). CDR3 loop: CASSPGLYNQPQHF. The CDR3, as DNA: TGTGCCAGCAGCCCAGGGCTCTATAACCAGCCCCAGCATTTT.

This clonotype was detected ten times or more. One end of the junction varies from germline; a read error may be responsible. The chain couples TRBV15 to TRBJ1-1; D uncertain. This CDR3 spans 14 amino acids. CDR1 and CDR2 (germline): LNHNV, YYDKDF (reference sequence). Written as DNA, the CDR3 is TGTGCGACCAGCCGACCCGTTGGGAACACTGAAGCTTTCTTT. Its translation: CATSRPVGNTEAFF.

This clonotype was seen repeatedly, ten times or more. The gene calls are TRBV29-1 and TRBJ2-5, with 8 positions matching TRBD1. V lost 7 bases to trimming and J lost 4 bases; unmatched junction nucleotides: 8. Germline V gene data show CDR1 as SQVTM and CDR2 as ANQGSEA. This CDR3 has 13 residues. CDR3 residues: CSGTTGVIETQYF. CDR3 DNA: TGCAGCGGCACGACAGGGGTCATAGAGACCCAGTACTTC.

This clonotype was recorded at least ten times. The gene calls are TRBV5-5 and TRBJ2-5, with D possibly TRBD1 on 5 matching bases. Per the germline V gene, CDR1 is SGHKS and CDR2 is YYEKEE (reference sequence). The V end lost 2 bases, the J end lost 4 bases, and 12 bases lay between the germline ends. The CDR3 has 14 amino acids. The CDR3 DNA sequence: TGTGCCAGCAGCTTTTCTGGGGCCAGAGAGACCCAGTACTTC. It is translated as CASSFSGARETQYF.

This clonotype has ten or more counts. V usage is TRBV20-1 and J usage is TRBJ1-4, with 7 positions matching TRBD1. V dropped 4 bases and J dropped 7; count of bases not matched to a gene: 9. CDR1 DFQATT and CDR2 SNEGSKA come from the germline V gene (reference sequence). The CDR3 has 14 amino acids. The CDR3 reads CSATRDSGSEKLFF. DNA of the CDR3: TGCAGTGCTACAAGGGACAGCGGCAGTGAAAAACTGTTTTTT.

This clonotype has a count of ten or more. The rearrangement uses TRBV5-1 and TRBJ2-1; D unclear. Germline CDR1 and CDR2: SGHRS and YFSETQ. The CDR3 has 13 amino acids. V was clipped by 1 base and J by 5 bases, with 7 bases between them. CDR3 protein: CASSLYLDNEQFF. CDR3 in DNA: TGCGCCAGCAGCTTGTACCTTGACAATGAGCAGTTCTTC.

This clonotype was observed many times. The CDR3 nucleotides read TGCGCCAGCAGCCTTCAGGGATCCTACGAGCAGTACTTC. Encoded protein: CASSLQGSYEQYF. The J gene is TRBJ2-7, the V gene TRBV5-1, with a possible D match to TRBD1 (5 bases). Trimming stripped 4 bases from V and 1 base from J, with 9 bases between. The CDR3 is made up of 13 amino acids. Germline V gene lookup returns CDR1 SGHRS and CDR2 YFSETQ. The full variable domain, rest sourced from reference TRBV5-1 and TRBJ2-7, is KAGVTQTPRYLIKTRGQQVTLSCSPISGHRSVSWYQQTPGQGLQFLFEYFSETQRNKGNFPGRFSGRQFSNSRSEMNVSTLELGDSALYLCASSLQGSYEQYFGPGTRLTVT.

In its sample, this clonotype was seen many times. The chain has TRBV7-2 and TRBJ2-3; TRBD2 matches at 8 bases. The CDR3 is made up of 13 amino acids. Unmatched junction bases numbered 4, after V lost 5 bases and J lost 6 bases. Per the germline V gene, CDR1 is SGHTA and CDR2 is FQGNSA. In DNA, the CDR3 is TGTGCCAGCAGCCTCCAGCGGGGGGATACGCAGTATTTT. It codes for CASSLQRGDTQYF.